Included here is one T cell receptor (beta chain) sequence, with context. Its antigen is not known. The authors divided CD4+ cells into CD45RA+ naive and CD45RA-negative memory subsets. The protocol was immunoSEQ multiplex PCR, while the TCRdb copy is restricted to in-frame clones and leaves out a portion. The table has about 990,000 clones, around 82% seen once. The record originates from a study of shared clonotypes between healthy human individuals. Study-wide background: Donors were a couple of women and a few men aged 18 to 49. Per donor, three plates held CD4 naive cells, three held CD4 memory, two held CD8 naive and one held CD8 memory. Study-level results: Non-shared clonotypes displayed generation probabilities falling below those of clonotypes present in all four donors.

The germline V gene has CDR1 SGHRS and CDR2 YFSETQ. The length of the CDR3 is 16 residues. V trimming: 4 bases; J trimming: 0 bases; junction bases outside the gene matches: 3. The chain links TRBV5-1 to TRBJ1-4, with TRBD1 identical over 10 bases. The sequence came from a man between 18 and 29 years old in good health. Some clones in this sample may be carry-over from other donors' samples. The sample taken for sequencing was memory CD4+ T cells from PBMCs. Subset: CD45RA-negative fraction. The chain's CDR3 is CASSGTGAATNEKLFF. The CDR3 nucleotides are TGCGCCAGCAGCGGGACAGGGGCCGCAACTAATGAAAAACTGTTTTTT.